These 14 T cell receptor beta chains came from one sample sequenced in a study of identical twins. Each CDR3 protein gets one entry after TCRdb re-called the 5' RACE reads with MiXCR. The data hold 200,000 to 250,000 distinct CDR3 sequences, with 7% observed a single time. These same data were also listed under a study on yellow fever vaccine responses in identical twins.

Sequenced sample: memory (CD45RO+) T cells sorted from blood. The receptors stem from a woman aged 18-29 years in good health.

This clonotype was detected only a few times. The CDR3 bases are TGCGCCAGCAGCTTGGTCGGGCCCGACAATGAGCAGTTCTTC. This codes for CASSLVGPDNEQFF. The chain couples TRBV5-1 to TRBJ2-1; no definite D call. V lost 0 bases to trimming and J lost 5 bases, with 9 bases between them. Germline V gives CDR1 SGHRS, CDR2 YFSETQ. This CDR3 has 14 residues.

This clonotype occurred many times. This chain links TRBV5-1 with TRBJ2-1; D not certain. Per the germline V gene, CDR1 is SGHRS and CDR2 is YFSETQ. The CDR3 sequence is 14 residues long. The V end lost 0 bases, the J end lost 3 bases, and 7 bases lay between the germline ends. The CDR3 coding sequence is TGCGCCAGCAGCTTGGGCTGGAACTACAATGAGCAGTTCTTC. It specifies CASSLGWNYNEQFF.

Comments on this clonotype: This may come from a read error, since a much larger clone is one base off. The conserved closing phenylalanine or tryptophan is absent in this CDR3, likely reflecting a read error. Written as DNA, the CDR3 is TGTGCCAGCAGCCCTGGACTAGCGGGTCTCTACGAGCAGTACATC. This encodes CASSPGLAGLYEQYI. The chain recombines TRBV28 with TRBJ2-7; 11 bases align to TRBD2. V was clipped by 6 bases and J by 3 bases; unmatched bases: 7. Looked up from germline, CDR1 is MDHEN and CDR2 is SYDVKM. The CDR3 runs to 15 residues.

This clonotype was observed many times. The CDR3 sequence is CASSSGPQSSYNSPLHF. The CDR3 DNA reads as TGTGCCAGCAGTTCCGGGCCTCAGAGCTCCTATAATTCACCCCTCCACTTT. V is TRBV12-3 or TRBV12-4 and J is TRBJ1-6; D not certain. V was pared by 4 bases and J by 0 bases, with 13 bases between. There are 17 residues in the CDR3.

This rearrangement joins TRBV7-9 to TRBJ2-7, with D perhaps TRBD1 or TRBD2 (5 bases each). Deletions cut 1 base from V and 6 bases from J, with 16 bases between. CDR3 size: 15 residues. CDR1 and CDR2 from the germline V gene are SEHNR and FQNEAQ (reference sequence). CDR3 protein: CASSLVGAQGGEQYV. CDR3 nucleotides: TGTGCCAGCAGCTTAGTGGGAGCCCAGGGCGGCGAGCAGTACGTC.

This chain connects TRBV10-3 to TRBJ2-2; D remains unclear. The length of the CDR3 is 17 residues. Trimming removed 3 bases from V and 0 bases from J, with 14 bases in between. CDR1 is ENHRY and CDR2 is SYGVKD in the germline V gene. CDR3: CAISDRFSRANTGELFF. The CDR3 DNA is TGTGCCATCAGTGACCGGTTTTCGCGCGCGAACACCGGGGAGCTGTTTTTT.

In this sample, this clonotype turned up many times. The chain employs TRBV7-2 and TRBJ2-1, with D possibly being TRBD2 (6 bases). The V gene lost 5 bases and the J gene lost 10 bases, with 15 bases spanning the gap. The CDR3 loop spans 13 amino acids. Germline CDR1 is SGHTA and CDR2 is FQGNSA. CDR3 region: CASSRTKWAEQFF. For the CDR3, the DNA is TGTGCCAGCAGCCGGACTAAGTGGGCGGAGCAGTTCTTC.

This clonotype was seen ten or more times. In DNA, the CDR3 is TGTGCCAGCAGCCCCACCCGGACTGACTGGAACACCGGGGAGCTGTTTTTT. Its translation is CASSPTRTDWNTGELFF. The gene calls are TRBV7-9 and TRBJ2-2, with a tentative D call TRBD2 (5 bases). The V gene lost 5 bases and the J gene lost 1 base, with 17 bases spanning the gap. The CDR3 loop spans 17 amino acids. Germline CDR1 reads SEHNR; CDR2 reads FQNEAQ (reference sequence).

This clonotype was observed a handful of times. V gene TRBV12-3 or TRBV12-4 combines with J gene TRBJ2-5; either TRBD1 or TRBD2 may fit D (5 bases each). Trimming cost V 8 bases and J 7 bases, with 14 bases left between them. The CDR3 consists of 12 residues. Here the CDR3 DNA reads TGTGCCAGCCAGGGACGTTTGGGGACCCAGTACTTC. It codes for CASQGRLGTQYF.

This clonotype occurred a few times. The V gene is TRBV10-3, the J gene TRBJ1-1; no clear D. The V and J ends lost 8 bases and 4 bases respectively, with 14 bases between them. CDR3 length equals 13 residues. Germline V gene sequence: CDR1 ENHRY, CDR2 SYGVKD. CDR3: CAIQVVLGTEAFF. The CDR3 nucleotides are TGTGCCATCCAGGTAGTATTGGGCACTGAAGCTTTCTTT.

V gene TRBV27 combines with J gene TRBJ2-3; TRBD2 matches 11 bases. Germline V gene sequence: CDR1 MNHEY, CDR2 SMNVEV (reference sequence). CDR3 length: 18 residues. The ends lost 6 bases at V and 2 bases at J; junction bases unmatched: 13. CDR3: CASRLLGGGLAATDTQYF. As DNA, the CDR3 is TGTGCCAGCAGACTCCTGGGGGGGGGACTAGCGGCCACAGATACGCAGTATTTT.

Here the CDR3 DNA reads TGTGCCAGCAGCTTAACCGTCGGGAATGAGCAGTTCTTC. Its protein is CASSLTVGNEQFF. The chain has TRBV11-2 and TRBJ2-1, with D uncertain. CDR1 and CDR2 (germline): SGHAT, FQNNGV. This CDR3 region has 13 residues. V was trimmed by 2 bases and J by 7 bases, leaving 9 bases between them.

This clonotype was seen more than once but under ten times. The chain couples TRBV7-9 to TRBJ2-7; D is unresolved. CDR1 is SEHNR, CDR2 FQNEAQ, per germline (reference sequence). V was cut by 5 bases and J by 7 bases, with 15 bases left in between. There are 13 residues in the CDR3. Here the CDR3 DNA reads TGTGCCAGCAGCCTCGCGGCCTTCTGGGAGCAGTACTTC. Translating it yields CASSLAAFWEQYF.

In this sample, this clonotype turned up a few times. The rearrangement uses TRBV29-1 and TRBJ2-1; D is perhaps TRBD1 or TRBD2 (6 bases each). V was trimmed by 2 bases and J by 7 bases, leaving 18 bases between them. The CDR3 is made up of 15 amino acids. Per the germline V gene, CDR1 is SQVTM and CDR2 is ANQGSEA. Written as DNA, the CDR3 is TGCAGCGTTGAATTTCTGGGGGGCATAAGTAATGAGCAGTTCTTC. Amino acid sequence: CSVEFLGGISNEQFF.